This T cell receptor beta chain was documented in a study of CD8 T cells in Susac syndrome. As regards this clonotype: Its specificity is not known.

Sequencing of TCR beta was carried out in blood CD8+ and CD4+ T cells. TEMRA cells were FACS-enriched, with CD8+ and CD4+ T cells isolated negatively. Germline lookup yields CDR1 SNHLY and CDR2 FYNNEI. With 7 bases removed from V and 0 bases from J, the gap between germline ends came to 6 bases. The CDR3 has 13 residues. Study conclusions and caveats: By the study's own acknowledgment, its TCR sequencing and HLA analysis included relatively few individuals.

RNA was extracted with the RNeasy kit, and a quantity of roughly 0.5 to 1 ug was reverse transcribed using random hexamers. The authors amplified TCR beta CDR3 across 54 Vbeta and 13 Jbeta using immunoSEQ multiplex PCR. Via MiXCR, TCRdb re-called the immunoSEQ multiplex PCR reads, giving one row per CDR3 protein. In the table there are around 69,000 distinct CDR3 sequences, around 96% of which are singletons. This TCR came from a human donor with multiple sclerosis. Sample: CD4+ T cells from PBMCs. This sequence joins TRBV2 and TRBJ2-2, with D uncertain. The DNA for the CDR3 is TGTGCCAGCAAGTTAACGAACACCGGGGAGCTGTTTTTT. It codes for CASKLTNTGELFF.